Each of the 20 T cell receptor beta chains below was sequenced from the same sample in a study of somatic mutations in cytotoxic T cells in rheumatoid arthritis. Repertoires were generated with immunoSEQ multiplex PCR, while TCRdb's copy carries only in-frame clones and drops some. This table holds 6,000 to 7,500 clones, 70% to 80% found once. The sequenced sample consisted of CD8+ T cells sorted from blood. These receptor sequences come from a woman aged 50 to 60 in good health.

The CDR3 DNA sequence: TGTGCCACCAGCAGAGTAATAGGGGTCTTTGGAAACACCATATATTTT. As protein: CATSRVIGVFGNTIYF. The V call is TRBV15, the J call TRBJ1-3; D might be TRBD1 (5 bases). Deletions cut 1 base from V and 3 bases from J, with 13 bases between. CDR3 length equals 16 residues. Germline CDR1 LNHNV, CDR2 YYDKDF (reference sequence). The complete variable domain, with remaining parts taken from reference TRBV15 and TRBJ1-3, reads DAMVIQNPRYQVTQFGKPVTLSCSQTLNHNVMYWYQQKSSQAPKLLFHYYDKDFNNEADTPDNFQSRRPNTSFCFLDIRSPGLGDTAMYLCATSRVIGVFGNTIYFGEGSWLTVV.

The chain employs TRBV6-5 and TRBJ2-7, with TRBD1 matching over 9 bases. This CDR3 has 13 residues. J gave up 6 bases and V 5 bases, and 5 bases lay outside the gene matches. Germline lookup yields CDR1 MNHEY and CDR2 SVGAGI. The CDR3 here is CASSEADRGEQYF. CDR3 DNA: TGTGCCAGCAGTGAAGCGGACAGGGGCGAGCAGTACTTC.

This clone was picked up a small number of times. The CDR3, as DNA: TGTGCCAGCAGTCCCGGACAGGCGACTAACTATGGCTACACCTTC. Encoded protein: CASSPGQATNYGYTF. The gene calls are TRBV28 and TRBJ1-2; TRBD1 aligns across 7 bases. The CDR3 has 15 residues. Germline-derived CDR1 and CDR2 are MDHEN and SYDVKM. V trimming: 5 bases; J trimming: 0 bases; junction bases outside the gene matches: 6.

The rearrangement uses TRBV6-4 and TRBJ1-4; 7 nucleotides align to TRBD1. This CDR3 comprises 14 residues. Trimming cost V 9 bases and J 6 bases; bases outside gene matches: 10. Germline CDR1 MRHNA, CDR2 SNTAGT. The CDR3 DNA reads TGTGCCAGACCCCCGGGACAGTCCCATGAAAAACTGTTTTTT. Residues: CARPPGQSHEKLFF.

J is TRBJ1-2 and V is TRBV9; no clear D gene. This CDR3 has 13 amino acids. V shed 6 bases and J shed 3 bases, with 12 bases lying between them. Germline-derived CDR1 and CDR2 are SGDLS and YYNGEE. DNA of the CDR3: TGTGCCAGCACCCCGGGATCGCACTATGGCTACACCTTC. This translates into CASTPGSHYGYTF.

The chain recombines TRBV6-1 with TRBJ1-1, with a tentative D call TRBD1 (5 bases). Germline lookup yields CDR1 MNHNS and CDR2 SASEGT. There are 14 residues in the CDR3. V lost 10 bases and J lost 5, with 20 bases in between. Here the CDR3 DNA reads TGTGCCATCCGGCAACAGGAAAGGTGGACTGAAGCTTTCTTT. Its protein is CAIRQQERWTEAFF.

This chain joins TRBV27 and TRBJ1-4; D is possibly TRBD1 (6 bases). The CDR3 has 14 residues. V lost 2 bases to trimming and J lost 8 bases, with 12 bases between them. CDR1 is MNHEY and CDR2 is SMNVEV in the germline V gene (reference sequence). In DNA, the CDR3 is TGTGCCAGCAGTTTAGCGCAGGGGTACGAAAAACTGTTTTTT. It encodes CASSLAQGYEKLFF.

This clone came up a few times. The rearrangement links TRBV9 to TRBJ1-1, with TRBD1 matching 8 bases. V gave up 4 bases and J gave up 1 base; unmatched junction bases: 12. CDR1 is SGDLS and CDR2 is YYNGEE in the germline V gene. The CDR3 consists of 17 residues. The CDR3: CASSSNRGFSSNTEAFF. CDR3 nucleotides: TGTGCCAGCAGCTCCAACAGGGGGTTCAGTTCGAACACTGAAGCTTTCTTT.

This clone occurred a few times. One end of the junction varies from germline; a read error may be responsible. This rearrangement joins TRBV9 to TRBJ2-7, with 8 positions matching TRBD2. The CDR3 runs 15 residues. Germline loops: CDR1 SGDLS, CDR2 YYNGEE. The CDR3 region is CASSVAGGGFYQQYF. CDR3 sequence (DNA): TGTGCCAGCAGCGTAGCCGGGGGGGGGTTCTACCAGCAGTACTTC.

V and J are TRBV27 and TRBJ2-7; D gene unclear. Germline V gives CDR1 MNHEY, CDR2 SMNVEV (reference sequence). With 2 bases removed from V and 3 bases from J, the gap between germline ends came to 2 bases. The CDR3 has 11 amino acids. The CDR3 loop is CASSLLYEQYF. CDR3 DNA: TGTGCCAGCAGTTTACTCTACGAGCAGTACTTC.

Only a few counts were recorded for this clone. CDR3 DNA: TGCAGCGTTGCTAACCGGGACAGGGTTAACACTGAAGCTTTCTTT. It is translated as CSVANRDRVNTEAFF. The rearrangement links TRBV29-1 to TRBJ1-1; 9 nucleotides align to TRBD1. The CDR3 loop spans 15 amino acids. The V and J ends lost 4 bases and 2 bases, in that order; junction bases with no gene match: 8. Germline V CDR1 and CDR2: SQVTM, ANQGSEA.

The CDR3 region is CASSRGGGTGTYEQYF. CDR3 DNA: TGCGCCAGCAGTCGGGGTGGTGGGACAGGGACCTACGAGCAGTACTTC. This chain joins TRBV5-1 and TRBJ2-5; TRBD1 matches at 9 bases. The end of the DNA fits TRBJ2-7 better, so the J call may be wrong. Germline CDR1 is SGHRS and CDR2 is YFSETQ. CDR3 size: 16 residues.

A few counts support this clone. This sequence joins TRBV27 and TRBJ2-1; D is perhaps TRBD2 (6 bases). Germline V lookup: CDR1 MNHEY, CDR2 SMNVEV (reference sequence). The V end lost 0 bases, the J end lost 10 bases, and 13 bases lay between the germline ends. CDR3 length equals 14 residues. CDR3 nucleotides: TGTGCCAGCAGTTTATCGGCGGGGCCGATGGAGCAGTTCTTC. Translated, it gives CASSLSAGPMEQFF.

The chain is built from TRBV21-1 and TRBJ1-2. TRBV21-1 is termed a pseudogene. CDR3 size: 15 residues. The chain's CDR3 is CASKRWGGAGYGYTF. As DNA, the CDR3 is TGTGCCAGCAAAAGGTGGGGGGGCGCGGGCTATGGCTACACCTTC.

The rearrangement joins TRBV4-1 to TRBJ2-7, with D maybe TRBD1 (6 bases). This CDR3 is 14 amino acids long. V was clipped by 1 base and J by 4 bases, with 11 bases between them. The germline gives CDR1 MGHRA, CDR2 YSYEKL. As DNA, the CDR3 is TGCGCCAGCAGCCAAGCACAGGGAGTGTACGAGCAGTACTTC. Translation: CASSQAQGVYEQYF.

Written as DNA, the CDR3 is TGCAGTGCCCTACGGGTTACTGAAGCTTTCTTT. Protein sequence: CSALRVTEAFF. The genes are TRBV20-1 and TRBJ1-1; D uncertain. The CDR3 consists of 11 residues. V lost 6 bases and J lost 5, with 10 bases in between. Germline CDR1 reads DFQATT; CDR2 reads SNEGSKA (reference sequence).

By share of the sample, this clone is large. The rearrangement joins TRBV5-1 to TRBJ1-5; D might be TRBD1 (6 bases). Per germline, CDR1 SGHRS and CDR2 YFSETQ. Trimming removed 1 base at V and 3 bases at J, with 11 bases between. The CDR3 extends over 15 amino acids. Written as DNA, the CDR3 is TGCGCCAGCAGCTTGACAACAGGGAACAATCAGCCCCAGCATTTT. Translation gives CASSLTTGNNQPQHF.

The chain carries TRBV9 and TRBJ2-3; 8 bases are shared with TRBD2. CDR1 and CDR2 (germline): SGDLS, YYNGEE. V dropped 2 bases and J dropped 1; count of bases not matched to a gene: 6. The CDR3 runs to 16 residues. This CDR3 is CASSVGVSGGTDTQYF. The DNA of the CDR3 is TGTGCCAGCAGCGTCGGGGTTAGCGGGGGCACAGATACGCAGTATTTT. Together with reference TRBV9 and TRBJ2-3, the CDR3 gives the full variable domain: DSGVTQTPKHLITATGQRVTLRCSPRSGDLSVYWYQQSLDQGLQFLIQYYNGEERAKGNILERFSAQQFPDLHSELNLSSLELGDSALYFCASSVGVSGGTDTQYFGPGTRLTVL.

This clone appeared a few times. V is TRBV1 and J is TRBJ1-2. TRBV1 is a recognized pseudogene. The CDR3 length is 11 residues. CDR3 sequence: CTSRQKPGYTF. The CDR3 DNA sequence: TGCACCAGCAGACAAAAGCCAGGCTACACCTTC.

The sample holds a few counts of this clone. The chain is built from TRBV6-7 and TRBJ2-7; tentatively, D is TRBD2 (6 bases). TRBV6-7 is known as an ORF, though its function is uncertain. V was trimmed by 5 bases and J by 4 bases, leaving 18 bases between them. This CDR3 is 15 amino acids long. The CDR3 here is CASSERAGLLYEQYF. For the CDR3, the DNA is TGTGCCAGCAGTGAAAGGGCGGGACTCTTATACGAGCAGTACTTC.